This T cell receptor beta chain was profiled in a study of beta chain features in type 1 diabetes. Study context: Age and gender were similar between patients and healthy donors, as were cell yields.

V trimming: 4 bases; J trimming: 6 bases; junction bases outside the gene matches: 8. The germline gives CDR1 SGHRS, CDR2 YFSETQ. The CDR3 is 15 amino acids. This clone has only a few counts. What it binds is unknown. Expressed TCRB transcripts were sequenced, since all the RNA that had been isolated was reverse transcribed. The read count averaged about 3.3 million across naive, central memory and regulatory T cell samples. Method: immunoSEQ multiplex PCR; TCRdb's copy keeps in-frame clones and lacks some. The sample yields nearly 350,000 clones, over 7% seen once. Purity (above 95%) was reached by all sorted populations. Study-wide results and limits: When Type 1 diabetes patients were examined, their TCRB CDR3s proved moderately but significantly shorter in all four CD4+ subsets. In type 1 diabetes patients, VDJ junctions had fewer insertions; deletions at these junctions were more frequent.

This rearrangement joins TRBV5-1 to TRBJ1-4; 8 bases map to TRBD1. The TCR sequence derives from a man aged 30 to 45 with type 1 diabetes. The sequenced material came from central memory CD4+ T cells from blood. CDR3 amino acids: CASSTTGARDEKLFF. The CDR3 bases are TGCGCCAGCAGCACGACAGGGGCGCGGGATGAAAAACTGTTTTTT.